This TCR beta chain was obtained from a study of blood T cell repertoires in COVID-19. Enrolled through a virtual design, the participants were between roughly 18 and 90 years of age and came from about two dozen US areas. Grouping used clinical history reported by participants in a survey and questionnaire. Original methodology: Amplification of reference gene primers was used by the study to estimate nucleated cell counts. This table comes from immunoSEQ multiplex PCR, and its TCRdb copy is limited to in-frame clones, with some not included. V and J calls and clone size follow that table, whereas D and trimming were derived from the DNA. The sample carries approximately 140,000 clones, roughly 89% recorded once. Unmatched junction bases numbered 3, after V lost 3 bases and J lost 1 base. The CDR3 contains 16 residues. Germline loops: CDR1 LGHDT, CDR2 YNNKEL (reference sequence).

Material: PBMCs or T cells enriched from blood (not recorded which). This sequence originates from a woman between 45 and 65 years old who had been exposed to COVID-19. J is TRBJ2-4 and V is TRBV3-1 (or the pseudogene TRBV3-2); 10 bases line up with TRBD1. The CDR3 DNA reads TGTGCCAGCAGCCAGCGGGGACAGGGGGCCAAAAACATTCAGTACTTC. It translates to CASSQRGQGAKNIQYF.